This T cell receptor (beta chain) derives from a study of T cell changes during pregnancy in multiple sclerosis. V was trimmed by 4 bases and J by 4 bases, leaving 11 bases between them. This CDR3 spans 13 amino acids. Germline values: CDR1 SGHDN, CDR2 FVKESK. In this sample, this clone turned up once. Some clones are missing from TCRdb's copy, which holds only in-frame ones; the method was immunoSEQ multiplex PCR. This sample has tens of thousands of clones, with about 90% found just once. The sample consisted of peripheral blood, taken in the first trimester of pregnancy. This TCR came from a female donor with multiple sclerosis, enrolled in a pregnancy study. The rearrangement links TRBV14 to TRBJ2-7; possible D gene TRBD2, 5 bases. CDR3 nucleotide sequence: TGTGCCAGCAGCCCGGAAGCGGTGTACGAGCAGTACTTC. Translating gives CASSPEAVYEQYF.